A single T cell receptor (beta chain) is shown here with its context. The antigen is not known. The data derive from a study of T cell repertoires in cytomegalovirus infection. Turning to the study itself: Recently identified HLA-C-restricted CMV epitopes were among the peptides used. It was the public TCR beta signatures that indicated both CMV infection and matching HLA type.

TCRdb reprocessed the reads via MiXCR and lists one record per CDR3 protein. There are some 920,000 distinct CDR3 sequences in the sample; roughly 30% occur only once, and 11% to 15% lies in the top ten. Regarding the study as a whole: Dominating the ex vivo response were TCR beta clonotypes that were CMV-specific and HLA-C-restricted. Carriers of CMV plus the relevant HLA were identified by cumulative public TCR beta family frequency.

Between the trimmed V and J ends, which lost 3 bases and 0 bases, there was a span of 9 bases. Per the germline V gene, CDR1 is MGHRA and CDR2 is YSYEKL. The CDR3 sequence is 14 residues long. The J gene is TRBJ2-7, the V gene TRBV4-1; D is possibly TRBD1 (6 bases). The receptor was derived from a human donor in good health (CMV status not recorded). Some clones in this sample may be carry-over from other donors' samples. Source: cultured CD8+ T cells from PBMCs, taken from culture after CMV antigen stimulation. The CDR3: CASSQQGYSYEQYF. In nucleotides, the CDR3 is TGCGCCAGCAGCCAGCAGGGGTACTCCTACGAGCAGTACTTC.